The T cell receptor (beta chain) described here comes from a study of shared clonotypes between healthy human individuals. Study-level points and caveats: Relative to their counterparts shared across all four donors, non-shared clonotypes exhibited diminished generation probabilities. Naive subsets usually exceeded memory subsets in estimated richness.

In germline, CDR1 is WSHSY, CDR2 SAAADI. Trimming shortened V by 9 bases and J by 4 bases, and 16 bases separated the two germline ends. CDR3 length: 13 residues. This was a deep-level run. As handled by the study authors: ImmunoSEQ output lacked quality scores and full-length reads, limiting matched filtering. Clones were read by immunoSEQ multiplex PCR, and TCRdb kept only the in-frame ones, dropping some. The V and J calls and the clone size are those of that table, but D and trimming were determined from the DNA. In the table there are millions of clones, roughly 92% of which are singletons. Details on this clone: The antigen remains unidentified.

The chain links TRBV10-2 to TRBJ2-7; the D gene is possibly TRBD1 (8 bases). The material sequenced was naive CD4+ T cells sorted from blood. Indicated subset: CD45RA+ positively selected. The sequence derives from a man aged 18 to 30 in good health. The CDR3: CASTGGVTYEQYF. The CDR3 DNA is TGCGCCAGTACAGGGGGGGTGACATACGAGCAGTACTTC.